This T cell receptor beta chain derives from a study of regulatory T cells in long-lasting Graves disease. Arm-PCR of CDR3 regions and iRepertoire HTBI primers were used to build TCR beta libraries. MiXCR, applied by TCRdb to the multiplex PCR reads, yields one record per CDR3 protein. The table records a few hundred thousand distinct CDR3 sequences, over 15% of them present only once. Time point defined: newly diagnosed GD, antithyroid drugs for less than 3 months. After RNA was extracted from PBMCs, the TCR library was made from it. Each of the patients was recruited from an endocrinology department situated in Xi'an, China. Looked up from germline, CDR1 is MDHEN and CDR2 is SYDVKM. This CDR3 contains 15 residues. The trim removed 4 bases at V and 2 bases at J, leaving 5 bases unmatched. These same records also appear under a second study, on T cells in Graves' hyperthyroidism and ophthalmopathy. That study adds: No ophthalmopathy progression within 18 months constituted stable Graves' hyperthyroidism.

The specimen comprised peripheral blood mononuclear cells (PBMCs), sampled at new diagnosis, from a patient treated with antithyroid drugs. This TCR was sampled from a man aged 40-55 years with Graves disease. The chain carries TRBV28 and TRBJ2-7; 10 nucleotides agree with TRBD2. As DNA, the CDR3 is TGTGCCAGCAGTTCCGGACTAGCGGCTGCCTACGAGCAGTACTTC. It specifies CASSSGLAAAYEQYF.